Sequencing of this T cell receptor beta chain was carried out in a study of patients and donors after allogeneic stem cell transplantation. TCRdb recomputed calls from the RT-PCR reads with MiXCR, one row per CDR3 protein. Seen here are 2,500 to 3,000 distinct CDR3 sequences, approximately 8% observed once, and the top ten hold 9.6%. The CDR3 is 13 residues long. Trimming removed 1 base at V and 0 bases at J, with 6 bases between. Looked up from germline, CDR1 is DFQATT and CDR2 is SNEGSKA (reference sequence). The TCR was taken from a human donor who was either an allogeneic HSCT recipient or a stem cell or donor lymphocyte infusion donor (not recorded which). It is not recorded whose cells these are; they may come from a transplant donor. The specimen sequenced was blood, either unsorted or a sorted T cell fraction (not recorded which). V and J are TRBV20-1 and TRBJ1-1; D is unclear. The CDR3 region is CSARGRVNTEAFF. The CDR3 DNA sequence: TGCAGTGCTAGAGGACGGGTGAACACTGAAGCTTTCTTT.